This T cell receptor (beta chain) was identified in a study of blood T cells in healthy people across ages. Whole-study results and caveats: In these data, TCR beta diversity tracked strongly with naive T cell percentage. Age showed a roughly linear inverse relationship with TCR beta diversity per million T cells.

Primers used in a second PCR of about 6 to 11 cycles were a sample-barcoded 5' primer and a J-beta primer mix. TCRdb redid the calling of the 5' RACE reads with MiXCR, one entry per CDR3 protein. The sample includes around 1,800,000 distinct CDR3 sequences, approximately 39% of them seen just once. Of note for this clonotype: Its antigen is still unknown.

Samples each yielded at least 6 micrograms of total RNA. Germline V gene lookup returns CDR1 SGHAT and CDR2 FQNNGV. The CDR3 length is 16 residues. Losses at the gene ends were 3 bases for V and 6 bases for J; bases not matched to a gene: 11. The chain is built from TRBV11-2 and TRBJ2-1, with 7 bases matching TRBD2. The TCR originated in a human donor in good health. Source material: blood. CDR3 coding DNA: TGTGCCAGCAGCTTCTTTCGCGGGGGAGCGGGCAATGAGCAGTTCTTC. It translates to CASSFFRGGAGNEQFF. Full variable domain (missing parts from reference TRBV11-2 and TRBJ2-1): EAGVAQSPRYKIIEKRQSVAFWCNPISGHATLYWYQQILGQGPKLLIQFQNNGVVDDSQLPKDRFSAERLKGVDSTLKIQPAKLEDSAVYLCASSFFRGGAGNEQFFGPGTRLTVL.